Listed below are T cell receptor beta chains from one sample, sequenced in a study of cytomegalovirus exposure and HLA in healthy donors. The assay was immunoSEQ multiplex PCR, and TCRdb's table has in-frame clones only and misses some. The sample has more than 150,000 clones, approximately 80% seen once. The sample consisted of PBMCs. These receptors were collected from a woman in her forties or fifties in good health and CMV-seropositive. Each CDR3 is given with its conserved first and last residue. The D gene is left open where the match is weak. Clone sizes are given selectively: once, few, many, or a class where the clone is expanded.

J gene,V gene,clone size,D gene,CDR3 protein,CDR3 DNA
TRBJ1-1,TRBV5-1,NA,NA,CASKGPMNTEAFF,TGCGCCAGCAAGGGGCCAATGAACACTGAAGCTTTCTTT
TRBJ2-5,TRBV7-9,NA,NA,CASGGETQYF,TGTGCCAGCGGGGGGGAGACCCAGTACTTC
TRBJ2-3,TRBV15,NA,TRBD2,CATSRVVAGGTDTQYF,TGTGCCACCAGCAGAGTAGTAGCGGGTGGCACAGATACGCAGTATTTT
TRBJ1-4,TRBV6-5,once,NA,CASSYSRSNEKLFF,TGTGCCAGCAGTTACTCCCGAAGCAATGAAAAACTGTTTTTT
TRBJ1-2,TRBV7-9,once,NA,CASSLQGDGYTF,TGTGCCAGCAGCCTACAGGGAGATGGCTACACCTTC
TRBJ1-6,TRBV14,NA,NA,CASSQDPPGHTVSPLHF,TGTGCCAGCAGCCAAGATCCGCCAGGGCATACGGTTTCACCCCTCCACTTT
TRBJ1-1,TRBV5-1,NA,NA,CASSQGRKGNTEAFF,TGCGCCAGCAGCCAGGGTCGGAAGGGGAACACTGAAGCTTTCTTT
TRBJ1-4,TRBV28,NA,NA,CASSLQGFTTNEKLFF,TGTGCCAGCAGTTTACAGGGATTTACAACTAATGAAAAACTGTTTTTT
TRBJ2-1,TRBV5-6,NA,NA,CASSRRGGSYNEQFF,TGTGCCAGCAGCCGGAGGGGGGGCTCCTACAATGAGCAGTTCTTC
TRBJ2-7,TRBV18,few,NA,CASSPGQKIDEQYF,TGTGCCAGCTCACCGGGCCAAAAAATCGACGAGCAGTACTTC
TRBJ1-6,TRBV5-1,NA,TRBD1,CASSTGTEDHSPLHF,TGCGCCAGCAGCACCGGGACAGAAGACCATTCACCCCTCCACTTT
TRBJ2-1,TRBV7-6,once,NA,CASSLEGGPNEQFF,TGTGCCAGCAGCTTAGAGGGGGGGCCAAATGAGCAGTTCTTC
TRBJ2-1,TRBV19,NA,TRBD2,CASSKTKGTNNEQFF,TGTGCCAGTAGTAAAACCAAAGGGACTAACAATGAGCAGTTCTTC
TRBJ2-5,TRBV4-2,NA,TRBD2,CASSQLLGTSGGAVTQYF,TGTGCCAGCAGCCAACTATTGGGGACTAGCGGGGGGGCTGTGACCCAGTACTTC
TRBJ2-1,TRBV5-1,NA,TRBD2,CASSPDAGAGGSEQFF,TGCGCCAGCAGCCCTGATGCGGGAGCGGGGGGAAGTGAGCAGTTCTTC
TRBJ1-1,TRBV5-1,few,NA,CASSGQMNTEAFF,TGCGCCAGCAGCGGACAGATGAACACTGAAGCTTTCTTT
TRBJ2-5,TRBV7-9,NA,TRBD2,CASHSQAGPQETQYF,TGTGCCTCCCACTCCCAAGCGGGACCCCAAGAGACCCAGTACTTC
TRBJ2-1,TRBV4-2,NA,NA,CASSQDSGAYNEQFF,TGTGCCAGCAGCCAAGACTCCGGGGCCTACAATGAGCAGTTCTTC
TRBJ2-1,TRBV18,NA,TRBD2,CASSPSSGVSYNEQFF,TGTGCCAGCTCACCATCTAGCGGGGTGTCCTACAATGAGCAGTTCTTC
TRBJ2-1,TRBV28,NA,TRBD2,CATKLAGGRNEQFF,TGTGCCACCAAACTAGCGGGGGGGCGGAATGAGCAGTTCTTC